This TCR beta chain was retrieved from a study of blood T cell repertoires in COVID-19 (dated by TCRdb to the early 2020s). Concerning the study at large: Samples covering the acute and convalescent phases of COVID-19 were provided by collaborators in the United States, Italy and Spain. The prospective study material was composed of cDNA or gDNA derived from T cells, B-cell-depleted T cells, or PBMCs. Deeply sampled blood TCRbeta repertoires from subjects exposed to, actively infected with, or recovered from COVID-19 were included in the dataset. The repertoires were released in a freely available public database intended as a resource for research on the immune response to SARS-CoV-2. Samples were obtained from the ongoing ImmuneRACE study (first 160 participants) and from 1,000 to 1,500 subjects provided by 6 global collaborators. Sample metadata almost always included a de-identified subject ID, COVID-19 status, age in years and sex. Where available, HLA class I and class II types were obtained from metadata supplied by the sample provider rather than from assay-based typing. What the authors observed across the whole study: How much clinical and demographic metadata was included differed by source and by participant, and the metadata was provided uncurated.

TCRbeta CDR3 regions were amplified from genomic DNA using the immunoSEQ Assay, a bias-controlled multiplex PCR. Per the original workflow: Within the assay, amplification of reference gene primers was used to estimate how many nucleated cells each sample contained. To quantify the absolute abundance of each unique TCRbeta CDR3 rearrangement, sequence reads were collapsed and filtered. For each sample, productive Simpson clonality was calculated by taking the square root of Simpson's diversity index across productive rearrangements. TCRdb re-hosts the immuneACCESS table, in-frame sequences only. Its copies lack some clones; in the studies checked, an unresolved V gene accounts for under half of them, and the cause for the rest is not known. V, J and clone size reflect that table, while D and trimming were determined from the DNA. In this sample the table shows about 270,000 clones, 65% to 90% of which occur a single time. The ten largest account for 10% to 15% of the sample.

The germline V gene yields KGHSH for CDR1 and LQKENI for CDR2. Measured from the cysteine to the phenylalanine, the CDR3 is 16 residues long. Only the CDR3 DNA stays, 48 bases, in frame from base 1. A distance of 18 bases separates the germline ends of V and J, which lose 3 bases and 6 bases respectively. Each collaborating institution followed its own protocols to collect whole blood in K2EDTA tubes. For TCRbeta analysis, collaborators shipped samples in one of three forms: frozen whole blood, isolated PBMCs, or DNA extracted from either of those sample types. This clone has just a few counts. Its binding antigen is unknown. Base qualities were left out, and no much larger clone turns up one base away.

The sequence links TRBV18 to TRBJ2-1; possibly the D gene is TRBD2, per 5 matching bases. The TCR originated in a human donor in a cohort sampled during active COVID-19. The sequenced sample consisted of peripheral blood. The CDR3 sequence is CASSPEGLAGLNEQFF. The sequence in DNA is TGTGCCAGCTCACCGGAAGGCCTAGCCGGTCTCAATGAGCAGTTCTTC.